This T cell receptor beta chain was sequenced in a study of regulatory T cells in long-lasting Graves disease. Findings and limits, study-wide: TRBV28, TRBJ1-2 and TRBJ2-5 emerged as the favored segments in persistent disease.

Germline V gene sequence: CDR1 MGHRA, CDR2 YSYEKL. This CDR3 has 15 residues. V lost 4 bases and J lost 5, with 14 bases in between. Investigators prepared the TCR beta libraries by applying iRepertoire HTBI primers and Arm-PCR of CDR3 regions. Via MiXCR, TCRdb re-called the multiplex PCR reads, giving one row per CDR3 protein. The table lists fewer than 650,000 distinct CDR3 sequences, roughly 15% of them singletons. The time point was: newly diagnosed GD, antithyroid drugs for less than 3 months. Construction of the TCR library relied on RNA isolated from PBMCs. There are a few counts of this clonotype. Its antigen is undetermined. These sequences were also reported in another study, on T cells in Graves' hyperthyroidism and ophthalmopathy. As reported in that work: In blood, most of the thyroid clonotypes expanded above 0.001 were also present.

This chain links TRBV4-1 with TRBJ2-2; D is possibly TRBD2 (6 bases). This clonotype was sampled from a woman in her twenties or thirties with Graves disease. The sample here was peripheral blood mononuclear cells (PBMCs), taken at new diagnosis, from a patient treated with antithyroid drugs. As DNA, the CDR3 is TGCGCCAGCAGCCGGCAGGGAGGCGATACCGGGGAGCTGTTTTTT. Its translation is CASSRQGGDTGELFF.